This T cell receptor beta chain was captured in a study of shared clonotypes between healthy human individuals. The data were produced by immunoSEQ multiplex PCR, yet TCRdb's version contains in-frame clones alone and is incomplete. Here the sample spans roughly 2.4 million clones, nearly 97% being singletons. Study results and caveats: Naive CD4 clonotype sharing across several donors was approximately 5%.

The V gene's germline CDR1 is MGHRA and CDR2 YSYEKL. Trimming removed 4 bases at V and 2 bases at J, with 15 bases between. The CDR3 spans 16 residues. The study drew its donors from healthy HIV-negative adults without recent acute infections or vaccinations. CD4+ cells yielded CD45RA+ naive and CD45RA-negative memory subsets. Notes on this clone: Antigen: not known.

This TCR was sampled from a man in his late teens or twenties in good health. This chain connects TRBV4-1 to TRBJ1-5; D is ambiguous. Material: naive CD4+ T cells sorted from blood. Subset: CD45RA+ positively selected. CDR3: CASSPVAGFGNQPQHF. Written as DNA, the CDR3 is TGCGCCAGCAGCCCCGTTGCGGGATTCGGCAATCAGCCCCAGCATTTT.